Listed here is a single T cell receptor (beta chain). Cohort assignment relied on participant-reported clinical history. The V gene's germline CDR1 is LGHDT and CDR2 YNNKEL (reference sequence). The ends were cut back, 4 bases at V and 4 bases at J, with 10 bases in the middle. The CDR3 sequence is 13 residues long. This entry is derived from a study of blood T cell repertoires in COVID-19. At the level of the study: Acute-phase and convalescent COVID-19 samples originated in the United States, Italy and Spain. From T cells, B-cell-depleted T cells, or PBMCs came the material, which was cDNA or gDNA.

Original processing methods: Researchers report that nucleated cell counts were estimated from reference gene primer amplification. Assay used: immunoSEQ multiplex PCR; TCRdb lists only in-frame clones, some missing. The V and J calls and clone size are taken from that table; D and trimming were inferred from the DNA. Here the sample spans around 200,000 clones, approximately 85% being singletons. What was sequenced was PBMCs or T cells enriched from blood (not recorded which). This TCR came from a man aged 35 to 55 who had recovered from COVID-19. The chain has TRBV3-1 (or the pseudogene TRBV3-2) and TRBJ1-2; D ambiguous. Written as DNA, the CDR3 is TGTGCCAGCAGCCCCCCTTTCGGCTATGGCTACACCTTC. This encodes CASSPPFGYGYTF.